Following are 27 T cell receptor beta chains from one sample sequenced in a study of OX40 agonist ivuxolimab in advanced cancers. Profiled with immunoSEQ multiplex PCR; TCRdb holds only in-frame clones, not every one. The sample carries about 74,000 clones, 84% recorded once. The starting material was CD4+ or CD8+ T cells sorted from blood, obtained in a trial of the OX40 agonist ivuxolimab. Every receptor here comes from an adult with an advanced solid tumor such as melanoma, head and neck, liver or kidney cancer.

The chain couples TRBV29-1 to TRBJ2-1, with 10 bases lining up with TRBD1. In germline, CDR1 is SQVTM, CDR2 ANQGSEA. V trimming: 1 base; J trimming: 9 bases; junction bases outside the gene matches: 12. The CDR3 extends over 16 amino acids. CDR3 residues: CSVEAPGTGAGFEQFF. The CDR3 coding sequence is TGCAGCGTTGAAGCTCCCGGGACAGGGGCTGGGTTTGAGCAGTTCTTC.

This clone was detected only a few times. The chain has TRBV2 and TRBJ1-5; a possible D gene is TRBD1 (5 bases). The CDR3 sequence is 15 residues long. V was shortened by 3 bases and J by 1 base, with 10 bases between the two germline ends. CDR1 is SNHLY and CDR2 is FYNNEI in the germline V gene. The CDR3 sequence: CASSDGRASNQPQHF. In DNA, the CDR3 is TGTGCCAGCAGTGATGGCAGGGCGAGCAATCAGCCCCAGCATTTT.

The chain couples TRBV6-5 to TRBJ1-2; D gene ambiguous. V gave up 8 bases and J gave up 8 bases, with 15 bases separating them. The CDR3 is 12 residues long. Germline V lookup: CDR1 MNHEY, CDR2 SVGAGI. Here the CDR3 DNA reads TGTGCCAGCGGACGTGAAGAGAGGGGCTACACCTTC. This translates into CASGREERGYTF.

The gene calls are TRBV27 and TRBJ2-1, with 11 bases fitting TRBD2. CDR1 and CDR2 from the germline V gene are MNHEY and SMNVEV (reference sequence). Trimming took 10 bases from V and 6 from J; bases not matched to a gene: 14. This CDR3 region has 16 residues. The CDR3 DNA sequence: TGTGCCACCCTTTTGTGGCTCGGACTAGCGGGCAATGAGCAGTTCTTC. Residues: CATLLWLGLAGNEQFF.

This chain uses TRBV18 with TRBJ2-1, with D maybe TRBD2 (6 bases). V was trimmed by 2 bases and J by 8 bases, leaving 13 bases between them. Germline CDR1 reads KGHSH; CDR2 reads LQKENI. This CDR3 spans 14 amino acids. CDR3 in DNA: TGTGCCAGCTCACCAGGGCCTAAGCGGGATGAGCAGTTCTTC. Amino acids: CASSPGPKRDEQFF.

This sequence joins TRBV4-3 and TRBJ1-2, with 7 bases matching TRBD1. J was trimmed by 5 bases and V by 0 bases; bases with no gene match: 9. Germline V gene data show CDR1 as LGHNA and CDR2 as YSLEER. This CDR3 is built from 16 residues. The CDR3 here is CASSQDSSGRGYGYTF. CDR3 sequence (DNA): TGCGCCAGCAGCCAAGATTCCAGCGGCAGGGGGTATGGCTACACCTTC.

This clone showed up just a few times. The V gene is TRBV7-8, the J gene TRBJ2-1, with TRBD2 identical over 9 bases. Trimming removed 3 bases from V and 9 bases from J; junction bases left unmatched: 9. CDR1 is SGHVS, CDR2 FQNEAQ, per germline. CDR3 size: 15 residues. CDR3 DNA: TGTGCCAGCAGCTTTGGGTTAGCGGGAGTGGGTGAGCAGTTCTTC. It yields the protein CASSFGLAGVGEQFF.

The rearrangement joins TRBV6-6 to TRBJ2-7; 8 bases line up with TRBD1. The CDR3 extends over 15 amino acids. J gave up 1 base and V 6 bases, and 8 bases lay outside the gene matches. Per germline, CDR1 MNHNY and CDR2 SVGAGI (reference sequence). The CDR3, as DNA: TGTGCCAGCAGAACCGGGACAGGCGCTTCCTACGAGCAGTACTTC. It is translated as CASRTGTGASYEQYF.

The CDR3, as DNA: TGTGCCAGCAGTTTACGGACCGCTTCTGATTACGAGCAGTACTTC. It encodes CASSLRTASDYEQYF. The gene calls are TRBV28 and TRBJ2-7; no firm D call. This CDR3 contains 15 residues. CDR1 and CDR2 from the germline V gene are MDHEN and SYDVKM. Trimming left V 2 bases short and J 4 bases short, with 15 bases between.

The chain combines TRBV6-1 with TRBJ1-2, with TRBD1 identical over 8 bases. Germline V gives CDR1 MNHNS, CDR2 SASEGT. J lost 4 bases, V lost 4 bases, and 5 bases had no gene match. The CDR3 covers 14 residues. As DNA, the CDR3 is TGTGCCAGCAGTGTTGACAGGGGAACCTATGGCTACACCTTC. It encodes CASSVDRGTYGYTF.

The rearrangement links TRBV28 to TRBJ1-1; D is ambiguous. Germline V gives CDR1 MDHEN, CDR2 SYDVKM. Deletions cut 3 bases from V and 10 bases from J, with 9 bases between. CDR3 length: 11 amino acids. The CDR3 nucleotides read TGTGCCAGCAGTTTTTTTGGTGGAGCTTTCTTT. Protein sequence: CASSFFGGAFF.

This rearrangement joins TRBV27 to TRBJ1-2; tentative D call: TRBD1 (6 bases). In germline, CDR1 is MNHEY, CDR2 SMNVEV (reference sequence). There are 15 residues in the CDR3. The ends were cut back, 7 bases at V and 0 bases at J, with 15 bases in the middle. CDR3 nucleotides: TGTGCCAGCACCCCGGACAGTTTTTCTAACTATGGCTACACCTTC. Protein: CASTPDSFSNYGYTF.

CDR3 DNA: TGTGCCAGCAGAGCCGGATCGGGGGGCTACAATGAGCAGTTCTTC. This sequence encodes CASRAGSGGYNEQFF. The chain employs TRBV6-5 and TRBJ2-1; 7 bases align to TRBD2. V lost 6 bases, J lost 3 bases, and 8 bases stayed unmatched. CDR1 and CDR2 from the germline V gene are MNHEY and SVGAGI. There are 15 residues in the CDR3.

The chain couples TRBV30 to TRBJ1-3, with 8 bases identical to TRBD1. This CDR3 spans 14 amino acids. J gave up 6 bases and V 3 bases, and 7 bases lay outside the gene matches. In germline, CDR1 is GTSNPN, CDR2 SVGIG (reference sequence). The CDR3 loop is CAWRAQGAANTIYF. CDR3 in DNA: TGTGCCTGGAGGGCCCAGGGGGCGGCAAACACCATATATTTT.

The rearrangement joins TRBV6-5 to TRBJ1-2; 8 bases agree with TRBD1. The CDR3 is 14 residues long. Germline V gene lookup returns CDR1 MNHEY and CDR2 SVGAGI. V was pared by 10 bases and J by 8 bases, with 15 bases of the junction left unmatched. The CDR3 coding sequence is TGTGCCACCAGGCGGACAGGGCGAAGTACCGGCTACACCTTC. This gives the protein CATRRTGRSTGYTF.

The chain links TRBV5-6 to TRBJ2-7; D unresolved. The CDR3 runs to 13 residues. V lost 0 bases to trimming and J lost 2 bases, with 6 bases between them. The germline gives CDR1 SGHDT, CDR2 YYEEEE. The CDR3 DNA reads TGTGCCAGCAGCTTGGCCACAGCCTACGAGCAGTACTTC. Protein product: CASSLATAYEQYF.

This chain joins TRBV19 and TRBJ2-2; D is unclear. The CDR3 is 12 amino acids. Trimming removed 7 bases from V and 0 bases from J, with 3 bases in between. Germline V gene sequence: CDR1 LNHDA, CDR2 SQIVND (reference sequence). CDR3 protein: CASTPNTGELFF. The CDR3 DNA is TGTGCCAGTACCCCGAACACCGGGGAGCTGTTTTTT.

The chain joins TRBV6-6 to TRBJ1-1; 7 nucleotides agree with TRBD1. CDR3 size: 14 residues. After removal of 5 bases from V and 1 base from J, the junction contained 4 bases not matched to a gene. Germline loops: CDR1 MNHNY, CDR2 SVGAGI (reference sequence). The CDR3 nucleotides read TGTGCCAGCAGTCCCAGGGGGGAGAACACTGAAGCTTTCTTT. Translated: CASSPRGENTEAFF.

This clone turned up a few times. The chain carries TRBV28 and TRBJ1-2, with TRBD1 matching 11 bases. There are 15 residues in the CDR3. The germline CDR1 and CDR2 sequences are MDHEN and SYDVKM. The ends lost 6 bases at V and 2 bases at J; junction bases unmatched: 5. This chain's CDR3 is CASSRDRGENYGYTF. DNA for the CDR3: TGTGCCAGCAGCCGGGACAGGGGGGAAAACTATGGCTACACCTTC.

The rearrangement links TRBV19 to TRBJ2-1; TRBD2 matches 13 bases. This CDR3 spans 14 amino acids. After removal of 7 bases from V and 7 bases from J, the junction contained 4 bases not matched to a gene. Germline V gene data show CDR1 as LNHDA and CDR2 as SQIVND (reference sequence). CDR3 loop: CASTTGLAGNEQFF. The CDR3 DNA reads as TGTGCCAGTACCACGGGACTAGCGGGGAATGAGCAGTTCTTC.

The rearrangement links TRBV18 to TRBJ1-2; 9 bases map to TRBD1. CDR1 and CDR2 from the germline V gene are KGHSH and LQKENI. The V segment lost 5 bases and the J segment 4 bases; nucleotides outside the gene matches: 5. The CDR3 extends over 14 amino acids. Here the CDR3 reads CASSARTGAYGYTF. The CDR3 coding sequence is TGTGCCAGCTCAGCAAGGACAGGGGCCTATGGCTACACCTTC.

This clone was counted once. The V and J genes are TRBV28 and TRBJ1-1, with TRBD1 matching 9 bases. The CDR3 runs to 15 residues. V trimming: 4 bases; J trimming: 1 base; junction bases outside the gene matches: 4. The germline gives CDR1 MDHEN, CDR2 SYDVKM. Here the CDR3 reads CASSSQGAGNTEAFF. The CDR3 DNA follows: TGTGCCAGCAGTTCACAGGGGGCAGGGAACACTGAAGCTTTCTTT.

A remark on this clone: Additional DNA sequences in this sample encode the identical CDR3. V is TRBV6-6 and J is TRBJ1-1; 8 bases match TRBD1. Germline lookup yields CDR1 MNHNY and CDR2 SVGAGI (reference sequence). Unmatched junction bases numbered 3, after V lost 3 bases and J lost 6 bases. This CDR3 is built from 13 residues. In DNA, the CDR3 is TGTGCCAGCAGTTATCAGGGGGCGGCTGAAGCTTTCTTT. It translates to CASSYQGAAEAFF.

The chain recombines TRBV7-2 with TRBJ1-2, with D unclear. There are 16 residues in the CDR3. In germline, CDR1 is SGHTA, CDR2 FQGNSA. The V end lost 3 bases, the J end lost 7 bases, and 21 bases lay between the germline ends. This CDR3 is CASSFEQIGLKGGYTF. CDR3 sequence (DNA): TGTGCCAGCAGCTTCGAGCAAATAGGGTTAAAGGGTGGCTACACCTTC.

The chain links TRBV28 to TRBJ1-1; perhaps TRBD1 as D (5 bases). This CDR3 contains 14 residues. Trimming took off 6 bases at V and 5 bases at J, with 16 bases between the two ends. Germline loops: CDR1 MDHEN, CDR2 SYDVKM. CDR3 coding DNA: TGTGCCAGCAGGGGCCCGGGGCGTCAGACTGAAGCTTTCTTT. This encodes CASRGPGRQTEAFF.

This chain uses TRBV5-8 with TRBJ2-1; D uncertain. V was trimmed by 5 bases and J by 8 bases, leaving 14 bases between them. CDR3 size: 13 residues. The germline gives CDR1 SGHTS, CDR2 YDEGEE. The CDR3 protein is CASSMEPWDEQFF. The CDR3, as DNA: TGTGCCAGCAGTATGGAGCCTTGGGATGAGCAGTTCTTC.

The J gene is TRBJ1-5, the V gene TRBV30, with D perhaps TRBD1 (5 bases). Germline V lookup: CDR1 GTSNPN, CDR2 SVGIG (reference sequence). V shed 1 base and J shed 4 bases, with 11 bases lying between them. CDR3 length equals 14 residues. The CDR3 spells CAWSGGVPNQPQHF. The CDR3 DNA follows: TGTGCCTGGAGTGGGGGGGTCCCGAATCAGCCCCAGCATTTT.